This T cell receptor (beta chain) was recovered during a study of cytomegalovirus exposure and HLA in healthy donors. This clone has a handful of counts. The target antigen is unknown. Study-wide results and limits: Accounts indicate the classifier identified cytomegalovirus status with strong specificity and sensitivity.

Researchers ran the PCR with 60 Vbeta and 13 Jbeta primers. Produced via immunoSEQ multiplex PCR; TCRdb's table is partial and in-frame only. The sample gives some 110,000 clones, just over 65% of which show up once; about 1.5% is in the top ten. The ends were cut back, 5 bases at V and 7 bases at J, with 9 bases in the middle. The germline CDR1 and CDR2 sequences are DFQATT and SNEGSKA (reference sequence). This CDR3 contains 11 residues. Sequenced input: PBMCs. The chain links TRBV20-1 to TRBJ2-1; D unresolved. The TCR sequence derives from a young man in good health and CMV-seronegative. Written as DNA, the CDR3 is TGCAGTGCTCAGTATTGGAATGAGCAGTTCTTC. This encodes CSAQYWNEQFF.